The 14 T cell receptor beta chains given below trace back to one sample, sequenced in a study of T cells in Graves' hyperthyroidism and ophthalmopathy. It was RNA transcripts that yielded the amplified TCR beta CDR3 regions. The TCR CDR3 first-round RT-PCR relied on the HTBI primer set. A single record per CDR3 protein comes from TCRdb applying MiXCR to the multiplex PCR reads. The sample contains some 690,000 distinct CDR3 sequences, approximately 15% of which appear only once. The sample was blood. The receptor set was obtained from a man aged 45-65 years with Graves' hyperthyroidism.

This clonotype was seen many times. The V call is TRBV11-2, the J call TRBJ2-1; the D gene is possibly TRBD2 (5 bases). The CDR3 contains 15 residues. Germline lookup yields CDR1 SGHAT and CDR2 FQNNGV. Trimming pared 1 base from V and 2 bases from J, leaving 9 bases between. The CDR3 sequence: CASSLALGPYNEQFF. The CDR3 DNA follows: TGTGCCAGCAGCTTAGCACTAGGCCCCTACAATGAGCAGTTCTTC.

V and J are TRBV10-2 and TRBJ2-5, with TRBD2 identical over 10 bases. V lost 2 bases and J lost 6; bases outside the gene matches: 6. CDR1 is WSHSY and CDR2 is SAAADI in the germline V gene. The CDR3 consists of 15 residues. The CDR3 bases are TGCGCCAGCAGTGAGGTGGCTAGCGGGAGTAAGACCCAGTACTTC. Protein: CASSEVASGSKTQYF.

This clonotype was observed a single time. The rearrangement joins TRBV20-1 to TRBJ1-5, with D possibly matching TRBD1 (5 bases). The CDR3 length is 15 residues. CDR1 DFQATT and CDR2 SNEGSKA come from the germline V gene (reference sequence). Trimming removed 0 bases at V and 2 bases at J, with 11 bases between. The CDR3 DNA is TGCAGTGCTAGAGAATCAGGGTTAGGCAATCAGCCCCAGCATTTT. Residues: CSARESGLGNQPQHF.

Of note for this clonotype: A clone one base away is much larger, so this may be a read error. The chain has TRBV3-1 and TRBJ2-3; possibly TRBD1 for D (5 bases). CDR1 is LGHDT, CDR2 YNNKEL, per germline (reference sequence). The CDR3 is 17 amino acids. The CDR3: CASSQEGMADPTGTQYF. Written as DNA, the CDR3 is TGTGCCAGCAGCCAAGAAGGTATGGCGGACCCCACAGGTACGCAGTATTTT.

This clonotype was seen a few times. The chain links TRBV18 to TRBJ1-2; 8 nucleotides match TRBD1. CDR3 length: 15 amino acids. CDR1 is KGHSH, CDR2 LQKENI, per germline. After removal of 2 bases from V and 3 bases from J, the junction contained 5 bases not matched to a gene. CDR3 protein: CASSPSGQVDYGYTF. CDR3 DNA: TGTGCCAGCTCACCATCGGGACAGGTGGACTATGGCTACACCTTC.

Details on this clonotype: With a much larger clone just one base away, this may be a read error. The genes are TRBV7-9 and TRBJ2-1, with 9 bases that match TRBD2. The CDR3 covers 15 residues. With 2 bases clipped from V and 6 bases from J, the junction kept 5 bases outside the gene matches. Germline CDR1 is SEHNR and CDR2 is FQNEAQ (reference sequence). The CDR3 here is CASSLSLAGSNEQFF. CDR3 DNA sequence: TGTGCCAGCAGCTTATCGCTAGCGGGGAGCAATGAGCAGTTCTTC.

This clonotype was seen more than once but under ten times. The V gene is TRBV15, the J gene TRBJ2-1; 10 nucleotides agree with TRBD1. Germline V gene data show CDR1 as LNHNV and CDR2 as YYDKDF (reference sequence). This CDR3 has 14 residues. After removal of 6 bases from V and 9 bases from J, the junction contained 8 bases not matched to a gene. The CDR3, as DNA: TGTGCCACCAGTCCCCCAGGGACAGGGGTTGAGCAGTTCTTC. Translating gives CATSPPGTGVEQFF.

Only a few counts were recorded for this clonotype. V is TRBV7-9 and J is TRBJ1-1; D is uncertain. The V end was cut by 4 bases, the J end by 1 base, with 10 bases between. Germline V gene sequence: CDR1 SEHNR, CDR2 FQNEAQ (reference sequence). This CDR3 has 14 amino acids. The DNA for the CDR3 is TGTGCCAGCAGCTCCGCCCAGGAGAACACTGAAGCTTTCTTT. Translating gives CASSSAQENTEAFF.

There are many counts of this clonotype. The J gene is TRBJ2-5, the V gene TRBV10-3; TRBD1 aligns across 9 bases. This CDR3 spans 13 amino acids. Per the germline V gene, CDR1 is ENHRY and CDR2 is SYGVKD. The V gene end was trimmed by 6 bases and the J gene end by 4 bases; junction bases not matched to a gene: 3. The CDR3 sequence: CAISSGQGETQYF. CDR3 sequence (DNA): TGTGCCATCAGCTCGGGACAGGGAGAGACCCAGTACTTC.

The table lists this clonotype with many counts. The chain joins TRBV24-1 to TRBJ2-3; tentatively, D is TRBD1 (6 bases). Germline loops: CDR1 KGHDR, CDR2 SFDVKD. The CDR3 length is 14 residues. Trimming removed 4 bases at V and 3 bases at J, with 10 bases between. In DNA, the CDR3 is TGTGCCACCAGTGAGCGAGGGACAACAGATACGCAGTATTTT. Amino acids: CATSERGTTDTQYF.

A word on this clonotype: A read error is possible here, since a much larger clone lies one base away. This chain uses TRBV27 with TRBJ2-1; D may be TRBD2 (6 bases). The germline V gene encodes CDR1 MNHEY and CDR2 SMNVEV (reference sequence). V was shortened by 8 bases and J by 3 bases, with 20 bases between the two germline ends. The CDR3 covers 16 residues. CDR3 region: CASCTLSGLFYNEQFF. CDR3 coding DNA: TGTGCCAGCTGTACCTTATCGGGACTCTTCTACAATGAGCAGTTCTTC.

This chain connects TRBV30 to TRBJ2-3, with 9 bases lining up with TRBD2. V was pared by 1 base and J by 4 bases, with 9 bases of the junction left unmatched. The V gene's germline CDR1 is GTSNPN and CDR2 SVGIG (reference sequence). This CDR3 spans 16 amino acids. The DNA of the CDR3 is TGTGCCTGGAGTGGCGCCCGCGGGAGGGGGGCAGATACGCAGTATTTT. It codes for CAWSGARGRGADTQYF.

This clonotype was seen repeatedly, ten times or more. The rearrangement links TRBV28 to TRBJ1-1, with a tentative D call TRBD1 (5 bases). CDR3 length equals 13 residues. V was cut by 5 bases and J by 6 bases, with 13 bases left in between. Germline V CDR1 and CDR2: MDHEN, SYDVKM. The CDR3 DNA follows: TGTGCCAGCAGTCCCCCAGGGAGCGCTGAAGCTTTCTTT. It encodes CASSPPGSAEAFF.

This clonotype was detected many times. J is TRBJ2-3 and V is TRBV6-1; D not certain. The CDR3 has 14 residues. Trimming removed 6 bases from V and 0 bases from J, with 10 bases in between. Germline V gene lookup returns CDR1 MNHNS and CDR2 SASEGT. As DNA, the CDR3 is TGTGCCAGCAGCTCGAGTATTAGCACAGATACGCAGTATTTT. It yields the protein CASSSSISTDTQYF.